The 9 T cell receptor beta chains given below trace back to one sample, sequenced in a study of T cells in Graves' hyperthyroidism and ophthalmopathy. Amplification of TCR beta CDR3 regions used RNA as the template. First-round RT-PCR with HTBI primers amplified the TCR CDR3 region. TCRdb used MiXCR to reprocess the multiplex PCR reads, holding one entry per CDR3 protein. The table includes about 250,000 distinct CDR3 sequences, roughly 22% detected once. Sequences were obtained from blood. All receptors come from a woman between 40 and 50 years old with Graves' ophthalmopathy.

In its sample, this clonotype was seen a few times. The V call is TRBV6-2 or TRBV6-3, the J call TRBJ2-5; 7 bases line up with TRBD2. CDR3 length: 15 amino acids. Germline CDR1 reads MNHEY; CDR2 reads SVGEGT. V gave up 5 bases and J gave up 5 bases; unmatched junction bases: 11. The CDR3 here is CASSKLRLAAETQYF. CDR3 DNA sequence: TGTGCCAGCAGTAAACTCCGGCTAGCGGCGGAGACCCAGTACTTC.

The sample holds one count of this clonotype. The chain recombines TRBV11-1 with TRBJ1-2; the match to TRBD1 covers 8 bases. The junction had 12 bases not matched to a gene; V was cut back by 5 bases and J by 4 bases. This CDR3 comprises 16 residues. Germline CDR1 and CDR2: SGHAT and FQDESV (reference sequence). CDR3 residues: CASSPTTGELIYGYTF. CDR3 DNA sequence: TGTGCCAGCAGCCCGACGACAGGGGAGCTCATCTATGGCTACACCTTC.

This clonotype was counted many times. This chain links TRBV28 with TRBJ1-2; a possible D gene is TRBD1 (6 bases). In germline, CDR1 is MDHEN, CDR2 SYDVKM. Deletions cut 7 bases from V and 6 bases from J, with 18 bases between. The CDR3 sequence is 14 residues long. As DNA, the CDR3 is TGTGCCAGCACCCCGGGGGGGCATGGCGATGGCTACACCTTC. Residues: CASTPGGHGDGYTF.

This clonotype was counted many times. This CDR3 is CSAGLAAYEQYF. The DNA for the CDR3 is TGCAGCGCCGGACTAGCGGCTTACGAGCAGTACTTC. The V and J genes are TRBV29-1 and TRBJ2-7; 10 bases are shared with TRBD2. Per the germline V gene, CDR1 is SQVTM and CDR2 is ANQGSEA. The CDR3 is 12 residues long. V lost 7 bases to trimming and J lost 4 bases; unmatched junction nucleotides: 4.

This clonotype was seen repeatedly, ten times or more. The chain joins TRBV29-1 to TRBJ2-7; TRBD1 matches at 9 bases. Germline V gives CDR1 SQVTM, CDR2 ANQGSEA. V shed 5 bases, J shed 7 bases, and the junction held 6 bases outside the gene matches. This CDR3 comprises 12 residues. CDR3 sequence (DNA): TGCAGCGTTCAAGGGACAGGGATTGAGCAGTACTTC. Translating it yields CSVQGTGIEQYF.

This clonotype was seen ten or more times. This chain connects TRBV28 to TRBJ2-7; 11 bases match TRBD1. The V segment lost 6 bases and the J segment 4 bases; nucleotides outside the gene matches: 14. CDR1 is MDHEN and CDR2 is SYDVKM in the germline V gene. CDR3 length: 17 amino acids. The CDR3 bases are TGTGCCAGCAGCCGCACCCCCGGACAGGGGGCGTCGTACGAGCAGTACTTC. Translated, it gives CASSRTPGQGASYEQYF.

This clonotype was recorded many times. This chain connects TRBV20-1 to TRBJ2-5; D not resolved. The CDR3 runs 14 residues. V was clipped by 0 bases and J by 2 bases, with 10 bases between them. Germline V gene sequence: CDR1 DFQATT, CDR2 SNEGSKA (reference sequence). This CDR3 reads CSARDMRIQETQYF. The CDR3 DNA reads TGCAGTGCTAGAGATATGAGGATTCAAGAGACCCAGTACTTC.

This clonotype has a count of ten or more. This chain's CDR3 is CASSSRLAGGPSGDEQYF. In DNA, the CDR3 is TGTGCCAGCAGCTCACGACTAGCGGGAGGGCCTAGTGGGGACGAGCAGTACTTC. The chain couples TRBV5-4 to TRBJ2-7, with 14 bases matching TRBD2. CDR1 and CDR2 (germline): SGHNT, YYREEE (reference sequence). The V gene end was trimmed by 3 bases and the J gene end by 5 bases; junction bases not matched to a gene: 13. The CDR3 is made up of 18 amino acids.

A few counts support this clonotype. The chain carries TRBV12-3 or TRBV12-4 and TRBJ1-3; D gene uncertain. V lost 7 bases to trimming and J lost 6 bases, with 16 bases between them. The CDR3 length is 14 residues. CDR3 region: CASTTTEDANTIYF. In DNA, the CDR3 is TGTGCCAGCACCACGACGGAAGATGCAAACACCATATATTTT.